This T cell receptor beta chain emerged from a study of blood T cell repertoires in COVID-19. The overall study: Both acute and convalescent COVID-19 samples were obtained from the United States, Italy and Spain. T cells, B-cell-depleted T cells, or PBMCs supplied cDNA or gDNA.

Authors' processing steps: Estimates of nucleated cell counts were drawn from the amplification of reference gene primers. TCRdb keeps only in-frame clones here, not all; method: immunoSEQ multiplex PCR. The DNA was the basis for D and trimming; V, J and clone size are from that table. This table holds over 100,000 clones, about 90% found once. V was clipped by 3 bases and J by 8 bases, with 23 bases between them. CDR1 and CDR2 from the germline V gene are SGDLS and YYNGEE. This CDR3 contains 17 residues. This receptor was obtained from a human donor in a cohort sampled during active COVID-19. J is TRBJ2-2 and V is TRBV9; D possibly corresponds to TRBD1 (5 bases). Specimen: peripheral blood. CDR3 coding DNA: TGTGCCAGCAGCGGTGGGGCCATGAAGAGTTACATTGGGGAGCTGTTTTTT. The encoded protein is CASSGGAMKSYIGELFF.